This passage covers 8 T cell receptor delta chains from one sample sequenced in a study of γδ T cells in repeated Plasmodium falciparum infection. TCRdb fed the multiplex PCR reads to CATT. The data hold under 60,000 delta-chain clones, with 1.6% observed a single time. Vgamma9/Vdelta2+ and Vdelta2-negative gammadelta T cells were flow-sorted from PBMC for bulk sequencing. The source material was gamma-delta T cells from blood. These receptors all stem from a pool of human donors (malaria-infected and uninfected, not separated).

This clone was detected many times. This chain connects TRDV1 to TRDJ1; possibly TRDD3 for D (6 bases). CDR1 is TSWWSYY and CDR2 is QGS in the germline V gene. V dropped 3 bases and J dropped 2 bases, with 31 bases sitting between them. The CDR3 loop spans 21 amino acids. The CDR3 protein is CALGDDSPPNLGIWVTDKLIF. CDR3 nucleotides: TGTGCTCTTGGGGATGATTCTCCCCCTAACTTGGGGATTTGGGTTACCGATAAACTCATCTTT.

Comment on this clone: This likely reflects a read error, since a far larger clone is one base away. This specimen includes other DNA sequences encoding the same CDR3. V usage is TRDV1 and J usage is TRDJ1, with TRDD3 identical over 10 bases. CDR1 is TSWWSYY, CDR2 QGS, per germline. This CDR3 spans 21 amino acids. The CDR3 nucleotides read TGTGCTCTTGGGGAACTTTCCCCCTGCTATTGGGGGATACCTCGGTCCGATAAGCTCATCTTT. Its translation: CALGELSPCYWGIPRSDKLIF.

With regard to this clone: The protein given by TCRdb reflects a much larger clone and differs at residue 14 from this DNA's translation, likely from a read error; the protein shown is the DNA's translation. V usage is TRDV3 and J usage is TRDJ1, with TRDD3 matching 11 bases. CDR1 is TVYSNPD, CDR2 GDNSRS, per germline (reference sequence). The CDR3 covers 22 residues. V was pared by 4 bases and J by 0 bases, with 28 bases of the junction left unmatched. CDR3 residues: CASLPTPRLGDTVEVYTDKLIF. The DNA for the CDR3 is TGTGCCTCTCTTCCCACTCCCCGGCTGGGGGATACAGTGGAGGTGTACACCGATAAACTCATCTTT. Variable domain in full (rest from reference TRDV3 and TRDJ1): CDKVTQSSPDQTVASGSEVVLLCTYDTVYSNPDLFWYRIRPDYSFQFVFYGDNSRSEGADFTQGRFSVKHILTQKAFHLVISPVRTEDSATYYCASLPTPRLGDTVEVYTDKLIFGKGTRVTVEP.

This clone was observed a handful of times. A read error is likely here: a far larger clone is one base away. This sequence joins TRDV1 and TRDJ1, with D uncertain. Here the J gene came from matching the DNA to germline, since TCRdb omits it. Germline lookup yields CDR1 TSWWSYY and CDR2 QGS. This CDR3 region has 17 residues. The CDR3: CALSPEAVDYITDKLIF. In DNA form, the CDR3 reads TGTGCCCTATCTCCCGAGGCGGTGGACTATATAACCGATAAACTCATCTTT.

In its sample, this clone was seen many times. The protein given by TCRdb reflects a much larger clone and differs at residue 5 from this DNA's translation, likely from a read error; the protein shown is the DNA's translation. The chain carries TRDV1 and TRDJ1; a possible D gene is TRDD2 (5 bases). Trimming pared 4 bases from V and 1 base from J, leaving 19 bases between. In germline, CDR1 is TSWWSYY, CDR2 QGS. The CDR3 loop spans 17 amino acids. CDR3 coding DNA: TGTGCTCTTGGGGTACTCTACTTCCCCGGTATCACCGATAAACTCATCTTT. It is translated as CALGVLYFPGITDKLIF.

With respect to this clone: The protein recorded in TCRdb matches a much larger clone and deviates from this DNA's translation at residue 13, suggesting a read error; the protein here is obtained by translating the DNA. The chain links TRDV1 to TRDJ1; D is possibly TRDD3 (5 bases). The J gene, left out of TCRdb, was set here by checking the DNA against germline. The CDR3 loop spans 16 amino acids. In germline, CDR1 is TSWWSYY, CDR2 QGS. For the CDR3, the DNA is TGTGCTCTTGGGGATGTTCCGGGGGGGTACACCGATAGACTCATCTTT. Encoded protein: CALGDVPGGYTDRLIF.

This clone was seen ten or more times. TCRdb's protein for this DNA is that of a much larger clone and differs from the translation at residue 8, likely a read error; the protein shown is the DNA translation. The genes are TRDV1 and TRDJ1; maybe TRDD3 (6 bases). Assignment of the J gene here rests on matching the DNA to germline, because TCRdb gives none. V lost 3 bases, J lost 0 bases, and 32 bases lay in between. The germline CDR1 and CDR2 sequences are TSWWSYY and QGS. The CDR3 consists of 22 residues. CDR3 protein: CALGEPRASISYWESYTDKLIF. CDR3 DNA sequence: TGTGCTCTTGGGGAGCCTCGGGCTTCCATATCTTACTGGGAATCCTACACCGATAAACTCATCTTT.

The sample holds many counts of this clone. A much larger clone lies a single base off, so this may be a read error. This rearrangement joins TRDV1 to TRDJ1; TRDD3 matches at 8 bases. The germline V gene encodes CDR1 TSWWSYY and CDR2 QGS. Trimming cost V 1 base and J 5 bases; bases outside gene matches: 24. The CDR3 loop spans 21 amino acids. The CDR3 region is CALGEHRMRLGALLLVDKLIF. The CDR3 nucleotides are TGTGCTCTTGGGGAACACCGCATGCGACTGGGGGCTCTCCTTCTCGTGGATAAACTCATCTTT.